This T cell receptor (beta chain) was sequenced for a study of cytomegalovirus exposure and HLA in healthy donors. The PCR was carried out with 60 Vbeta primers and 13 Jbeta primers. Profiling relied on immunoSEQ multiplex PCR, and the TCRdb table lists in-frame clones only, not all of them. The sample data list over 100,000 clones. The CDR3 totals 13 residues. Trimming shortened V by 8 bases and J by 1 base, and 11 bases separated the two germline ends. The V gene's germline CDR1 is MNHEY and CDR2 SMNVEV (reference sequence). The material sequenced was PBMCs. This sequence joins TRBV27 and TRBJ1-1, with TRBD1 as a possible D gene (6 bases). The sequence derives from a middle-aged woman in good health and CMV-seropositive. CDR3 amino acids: CASSRGRNTEAFF. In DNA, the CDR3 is TGTGCCAGCTCGAGGGGGAGGAACACTGAAGCTTTCTTT.